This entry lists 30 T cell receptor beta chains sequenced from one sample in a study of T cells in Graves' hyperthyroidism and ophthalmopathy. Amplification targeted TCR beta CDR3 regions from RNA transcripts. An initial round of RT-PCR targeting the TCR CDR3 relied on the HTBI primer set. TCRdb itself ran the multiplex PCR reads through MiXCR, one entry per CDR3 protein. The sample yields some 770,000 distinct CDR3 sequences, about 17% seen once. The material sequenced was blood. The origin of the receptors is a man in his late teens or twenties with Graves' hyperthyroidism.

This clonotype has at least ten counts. CDR3 protein: CASSSMRGSNQPQHF. The CDR3 region has the DNA TGTGCCAGCAGTTCTATGAGGGGGAGCAATCAGCCCCAGCATTTT. This chain links TRBV28 with TRBJ1-5; possible D gene TRBD1, 6 bases. V gave up 4 bases and J gave up 1 base, with 11 bases separating them. Germline V gene lookup returns CDR1 MDHEN and CDR2 SYDVKM. CDR3 length: 15 residues.

The chain's CDR3 is CAWSSGSNNEQFF. The DNA for the CDR3 is TGTGCCTGGAGTAGCGGATCCAACAATGAGCAGTTCTTC. J is TRBJ2-1 and V is TRBV30, with a possible D match to TRBD2 (5 bases). The CDR3 contains 13 residues. CDR1 and CDR2 from the germline V gene are GTSNPN and SVGIG (reference sequence). V lost 2 bases and J 5 bases, leaving 10 bases between the germline ends.

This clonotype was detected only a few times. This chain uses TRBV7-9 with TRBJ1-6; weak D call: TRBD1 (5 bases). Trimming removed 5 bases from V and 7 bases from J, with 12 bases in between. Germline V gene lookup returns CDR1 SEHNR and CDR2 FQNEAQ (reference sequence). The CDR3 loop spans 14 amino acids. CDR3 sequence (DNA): TGTGCCAGCAGCATCCAGCAGGGAAATTCACCCCTCCACTTT. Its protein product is CASSIQQGNSPLHF.

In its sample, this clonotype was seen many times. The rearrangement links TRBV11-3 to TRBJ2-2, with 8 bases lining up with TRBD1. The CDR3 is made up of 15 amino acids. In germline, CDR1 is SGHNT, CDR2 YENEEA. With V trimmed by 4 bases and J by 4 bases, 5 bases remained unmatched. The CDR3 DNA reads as TGTGCCAGCAGCTCGGACAGGGCTACCACCGGGGAGCTGTTTTTT. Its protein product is CASSSDRATTGELFF.

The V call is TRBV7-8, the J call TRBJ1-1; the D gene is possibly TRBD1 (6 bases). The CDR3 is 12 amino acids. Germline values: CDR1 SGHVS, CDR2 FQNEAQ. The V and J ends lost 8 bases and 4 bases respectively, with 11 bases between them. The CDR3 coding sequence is TGTGCCAGCGAGAACAGGGTCACTGAAGCTTTCTTT. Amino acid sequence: CASENRVTEAFF.

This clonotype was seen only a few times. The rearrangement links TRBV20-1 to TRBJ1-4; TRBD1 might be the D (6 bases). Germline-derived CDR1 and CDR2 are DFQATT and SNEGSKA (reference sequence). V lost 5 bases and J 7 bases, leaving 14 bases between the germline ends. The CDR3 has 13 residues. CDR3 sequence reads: CSASDRPGEKLFF. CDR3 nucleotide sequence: TGCAGTGCTTCTGACAGGCCCGGTGAAAAACTGTTTTTT.

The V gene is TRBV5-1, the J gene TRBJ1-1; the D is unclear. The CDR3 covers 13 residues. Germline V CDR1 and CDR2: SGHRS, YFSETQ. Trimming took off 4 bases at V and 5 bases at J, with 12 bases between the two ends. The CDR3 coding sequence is TGCGCCAGCAGCCGAGACGGCAGAACTGAAGCTTTCTTT. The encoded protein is CASSRDGRTEAFF.

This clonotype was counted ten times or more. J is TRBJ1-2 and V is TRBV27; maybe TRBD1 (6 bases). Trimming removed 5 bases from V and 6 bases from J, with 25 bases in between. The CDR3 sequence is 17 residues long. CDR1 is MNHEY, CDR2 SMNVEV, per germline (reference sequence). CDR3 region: CASSASPLGTSSDGYTF. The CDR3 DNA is TGTGCCAGCAGTGCGAGCCCACTGGGGACATCGTCCGATGGCTACACCTTC.

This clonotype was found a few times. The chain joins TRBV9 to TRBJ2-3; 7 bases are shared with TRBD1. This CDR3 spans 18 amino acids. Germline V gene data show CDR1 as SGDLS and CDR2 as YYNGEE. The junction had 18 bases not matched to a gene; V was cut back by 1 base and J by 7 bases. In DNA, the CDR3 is TGTGCCAGCAGCGTATCCCAGGAACAGACAGGGATTATGAATACGCAGTATTTT. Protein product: CASSVSQEQTGIMNTQYF.

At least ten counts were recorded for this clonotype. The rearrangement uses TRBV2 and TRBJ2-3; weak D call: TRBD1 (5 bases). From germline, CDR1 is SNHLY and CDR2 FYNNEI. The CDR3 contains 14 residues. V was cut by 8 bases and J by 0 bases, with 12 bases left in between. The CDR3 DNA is TGTGCCAGCGGAGACAGTTCTAGCACAGATACGCAGTATTTT. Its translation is CASGDSSSTDTQYF. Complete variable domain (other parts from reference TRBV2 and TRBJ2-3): EPEVTQTPSHQVTQMGQEVILRCVPISNHLYFYWYRQILGQKVEFLVSFYNNEISEKSEIFDDQFSVERPDGSNFTLKIRSTKLEDSAMYFCASGDSSSTDTQYFGPGTRLTVL.

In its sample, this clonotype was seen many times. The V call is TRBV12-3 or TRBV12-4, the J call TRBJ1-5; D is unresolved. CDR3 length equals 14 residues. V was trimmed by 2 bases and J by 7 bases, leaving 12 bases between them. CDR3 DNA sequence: TGTGCCAGCAGTTTAAATCCGCCTGGCCAGCCCCAGCATTTT. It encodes CASSLNPPGQPQHF.

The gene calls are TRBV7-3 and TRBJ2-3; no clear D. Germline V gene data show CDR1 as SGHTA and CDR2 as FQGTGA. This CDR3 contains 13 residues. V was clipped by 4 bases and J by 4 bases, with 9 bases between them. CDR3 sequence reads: CASSSRVADTQYF. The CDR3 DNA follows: TGTGCCAGCAGCTCCCGGGTTGCAGATACGCAGTATTTT. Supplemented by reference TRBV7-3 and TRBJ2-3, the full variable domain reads GAGVSQTPSNKVTEKGKYVELRCDPISGHTALYWYRQSLGQGPEFLIYFQGTGAADDSGLPNDRFFAVRPEGSVSTLKIQRTERGDSAVYLCASSSRVADTQYFGPGTRLTVL.

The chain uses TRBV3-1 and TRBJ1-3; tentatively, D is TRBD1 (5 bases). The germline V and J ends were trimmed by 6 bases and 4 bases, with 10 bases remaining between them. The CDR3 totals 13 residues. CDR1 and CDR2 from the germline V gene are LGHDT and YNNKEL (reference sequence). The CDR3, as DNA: TGTGCCAGCAGTTCAGACAGCGGAAACACCATATATTTT. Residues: CASSSDSGNTIYF.

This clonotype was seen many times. For the CDR3, the DNA is TGTGCCAGCAGTTTTGCGGGAGGAAACACCGGGGAGCTGTTTTTT. Amino acids: CASSFAGGNTGELFF. This chain connects TRBV27 to TRBJ2-2; 8 bases agree with TRBD2. Unmatched junction bases numbered 2, after V lost 3 bases and J lost 2 bases. CDR1 is MNHEY, CDR2 SMNVEV, per germline (reference sequence). The CDR3 has 15 residues.

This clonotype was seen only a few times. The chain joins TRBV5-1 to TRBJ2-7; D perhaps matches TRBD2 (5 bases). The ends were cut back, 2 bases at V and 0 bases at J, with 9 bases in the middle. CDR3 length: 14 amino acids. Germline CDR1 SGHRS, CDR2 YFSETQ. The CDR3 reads CASSFEGSSYEQYF. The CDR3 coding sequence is TGCGCCAGCAGCTTTGAGGGATCCTCCTACGAGCAGTACTTC.

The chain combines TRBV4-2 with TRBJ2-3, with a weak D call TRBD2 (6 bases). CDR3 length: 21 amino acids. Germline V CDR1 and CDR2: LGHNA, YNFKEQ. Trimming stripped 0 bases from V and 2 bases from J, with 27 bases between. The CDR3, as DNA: TGTGCCAGCAGCCAAGAATTGTGGGGAATTCCCTGGCGGGAACACACAGATACGCAGTATTTT. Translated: CASSQELWGIPWREHTDTQYF.

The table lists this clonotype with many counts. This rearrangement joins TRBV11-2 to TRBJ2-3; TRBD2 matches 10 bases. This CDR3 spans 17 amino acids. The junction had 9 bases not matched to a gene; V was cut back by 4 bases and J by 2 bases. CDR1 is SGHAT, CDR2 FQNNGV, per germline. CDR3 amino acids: CASSSTGLASNTDTQYF. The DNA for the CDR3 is TGTGCCAGCAGCTCAACGGGACTAGCGTCGAACACAGATACGCAGTATTTT.

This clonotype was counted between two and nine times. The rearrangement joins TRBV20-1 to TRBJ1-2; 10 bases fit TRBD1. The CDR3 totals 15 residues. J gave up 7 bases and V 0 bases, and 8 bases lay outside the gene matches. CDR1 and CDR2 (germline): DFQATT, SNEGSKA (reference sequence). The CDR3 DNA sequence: TGCAGTGCTAGAGATCGACGACAGGGGGCCGGTGGCTACACCTTC. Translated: CSARDRRQGAGGYTF.

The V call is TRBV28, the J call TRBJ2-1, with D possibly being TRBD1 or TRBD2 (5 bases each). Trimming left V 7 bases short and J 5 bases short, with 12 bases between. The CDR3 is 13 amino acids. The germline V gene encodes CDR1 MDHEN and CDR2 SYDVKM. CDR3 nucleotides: TGTGCCAGCAAGAAAGGGGACCACAATGAGCAGTTCTTC. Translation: CASKKGDHNEQFF.

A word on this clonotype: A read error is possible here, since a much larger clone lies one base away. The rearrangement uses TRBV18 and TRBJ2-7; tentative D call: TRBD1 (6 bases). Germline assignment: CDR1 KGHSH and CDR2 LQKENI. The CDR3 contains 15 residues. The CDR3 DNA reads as TGTGCCAGCTCAACGGCTACAGGGTCGGCCTACGACCAGTACTTC. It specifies CASSTATGSAYDQYF.

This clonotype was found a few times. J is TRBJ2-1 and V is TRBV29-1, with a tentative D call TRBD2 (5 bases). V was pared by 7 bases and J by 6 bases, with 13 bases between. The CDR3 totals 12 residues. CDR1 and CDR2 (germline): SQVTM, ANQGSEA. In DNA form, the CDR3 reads TGCAGCGCGGCCGAGACTACCAATGAGCAGTTCTTC. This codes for CSAAETTNEQFF.

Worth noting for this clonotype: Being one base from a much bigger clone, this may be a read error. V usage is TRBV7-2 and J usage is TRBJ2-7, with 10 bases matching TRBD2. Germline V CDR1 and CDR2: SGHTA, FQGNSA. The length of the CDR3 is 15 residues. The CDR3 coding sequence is TGTGCCAGCAGTAGGACTAGCGGAATAACCTACGTGCAGTACTTC. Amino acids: CASSRTSGITYVQYF.

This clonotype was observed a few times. The DNA of the CDR3 is TGTGCCAGCTCACCAGCGGGAAGGAGCTCCTACAATGAGCAGTTCTTC. Translated: CASSPAGRSSYNEQFF. The chain couples TRBV18 to TRBJ2-1; D is possibly TRBD2 (6 bases). The CDR3 sequence is 16 residues long. Looked up from germline, CDR1 is KGHSH and CDR2 is LQKENI. Trimming shortened V by 2 bases and J by 0 bases, and 11 bases separated the two germline ends.

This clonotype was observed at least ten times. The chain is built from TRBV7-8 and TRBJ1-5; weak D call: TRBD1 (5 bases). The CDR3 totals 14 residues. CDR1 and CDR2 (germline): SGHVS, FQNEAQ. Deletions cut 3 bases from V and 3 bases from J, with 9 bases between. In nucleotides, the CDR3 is TGTGCCAGCAGCTTTCAGGGATCCAATCAGCCCCAGCATTTT. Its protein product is CASSFQGSNQPQHF. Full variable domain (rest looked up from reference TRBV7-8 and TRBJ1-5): GAGVSQSPRYKVAKRGQDVALRCDPISGHVSLFWYQQALGQGPEFLTYFQNEAQLDKSGLPSDRFFAERPEGSVSTLKIQRTQQEDSAVYLCASSFQGSNQPQHFGDGTRLSIL.

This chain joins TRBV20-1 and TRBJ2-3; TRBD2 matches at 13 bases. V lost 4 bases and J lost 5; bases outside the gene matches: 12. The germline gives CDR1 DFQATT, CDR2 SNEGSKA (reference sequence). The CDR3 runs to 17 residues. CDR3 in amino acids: CSATGGGLAGKRDTQYF. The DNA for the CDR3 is TGCAGTGCTACGGGAGGGGGACTAGCGGGAAAGCGAGATACGCAGTATTTT.

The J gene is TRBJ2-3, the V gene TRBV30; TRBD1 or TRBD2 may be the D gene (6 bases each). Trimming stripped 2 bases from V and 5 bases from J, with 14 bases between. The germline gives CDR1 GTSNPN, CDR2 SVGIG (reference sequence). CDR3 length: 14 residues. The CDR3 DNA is TGTGCCTGGAGTTCACGTGGGGGGCTAGATACGCAGTATTTT. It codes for CAWSSRGGLDTQYF.

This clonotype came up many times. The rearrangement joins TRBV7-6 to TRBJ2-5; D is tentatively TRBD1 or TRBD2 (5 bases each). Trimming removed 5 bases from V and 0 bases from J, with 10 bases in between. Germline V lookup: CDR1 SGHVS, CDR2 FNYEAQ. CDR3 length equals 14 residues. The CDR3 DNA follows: TGTGCCAGCAGCCAGGGACCGAACCAAGAGACCCAGTACTTC. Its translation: CASSQGPNQETQYF.

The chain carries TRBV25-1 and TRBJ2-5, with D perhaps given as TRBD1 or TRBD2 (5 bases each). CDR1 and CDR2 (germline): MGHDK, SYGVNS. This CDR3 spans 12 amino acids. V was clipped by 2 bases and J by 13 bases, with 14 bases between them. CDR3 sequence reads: CASSEGGSGPYF. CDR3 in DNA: TGTGCCAGCAGTGAAGGGGGTTCAGGCCCGTACTTC.

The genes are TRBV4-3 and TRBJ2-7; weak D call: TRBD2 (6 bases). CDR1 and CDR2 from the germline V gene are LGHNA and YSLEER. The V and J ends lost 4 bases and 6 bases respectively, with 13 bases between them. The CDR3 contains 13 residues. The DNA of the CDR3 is TGCGCCAGCAGCCGGGGGGACCTCGGCGAGCAGTACTTC. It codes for CASSRGDLGEQYF.

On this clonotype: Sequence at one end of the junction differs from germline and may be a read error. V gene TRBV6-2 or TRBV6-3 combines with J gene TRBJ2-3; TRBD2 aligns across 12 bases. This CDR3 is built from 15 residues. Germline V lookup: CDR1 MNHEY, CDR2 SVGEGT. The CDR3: CASSHSTSGSDTQYF. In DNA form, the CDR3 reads TGTGCCAGCAGTCACTCGACTAGCGGGAGTGATACGCAGTATTTT.